This T cell receptor (beta chain) was captured by sequencing in a study of T cell changes during pregnancy in multiple sclerosis. Profiling relied on immunoSEQ multiplex PCR, and the TCRdb table lists in-frame clones only, not all of them. This sample has 93,000 or so clones, with roughly nine tenths found just once. This clone was found once. The CDR3 consists of 14 residues. V dropped 0 bases and J dropped 9 bases, with 13 bases sitting between them. The V gene's germline CDR1 is SGHRS and CDR2 YFSETQ. This specimen consisted of peripheral blood, obtained after pregnancy. The origin of this receptor is a female donor with multiple sclerosis, enrolled in a pregnancy study. V usage is TRBV5-1 and J usage is TRBJ2-1, with a possible D match to TRBD1 (5 bases). DNA for the CDR3: TGCGCCAGCAGCTTGGCCTGGGGCTCCCTTGAGCAGTTCTTC. Translated, it gives CASSLAWGSLEQFF.